This T cell receptor beta chain emerged from a study of molecular identifiers for immune sequencing clone quantification. From the PCR reads, TCRdb called clonotypes with MiXCR, one entry per CDR3 protein. This table has 550,000 to 750,000 distinct CDR3 sequences, 20% appearing once. This clonotype was found many times. This CDR3 is built from 12 residues. With 6 bases removed from V and 4 bases from J, the gap between germline ends came to 10 bases. The material sequenced was naive CD8+ T cells from blood, with Jurkat cell RNA spiked in. Specified subset: FACS-sorted CD8+CD4-CCR7+CD45RA+ naive T cells. This receptor was obtained from a human donor in good health. Some libraries in this study had Jurkat cell RNA spiked in. This sequence joins TRBV12-3 or TRBV12-4 and TRBJ2-7; D is undetermined. The DNA for the CDR3 is TGTGCCAGCAGCCCCTGGTCGTACGAGCAGTACTTC. Protein product: CASSPWSYEQYF.